This section outlines one T cell receptor beta chain sequence together with its context. Its antigen is unknown. The record originates from a study of Ad26.COV2.S vaccination and SARS-CoV-2 variants. At the level of the study: The trial was COV1001 and the donor's arm was Ad26.COV2.S. Study results and limitations: Vaccine and placebo groups showed comparable non-spike TCR breadth.

This table comes from immunoSEQ multiplex PCR, and its TCRdb copy is limited to in-frame clones, with some not included. The sample has fewer than 800,000 clones; 89% are singletons. Noted treatment: about 20 received Ad26.COV2.S at low or high dose, single or two shots; five or six received placebo; per-sample allocation not given. The study sampled participants on day 63 after the first vaccine or placebo injection. Vaccination used an Ad26 vector expressing Wuhan-strain SARS-CoV-2 spike. The length of the CDR3 is 14 residues. Germline V gives CDR1 KGHSH, CDR2 LQKENI. The V end lost 3 bases, the J end lost 4 bases, and 9 bases lay between the germline ends.

The sequence was collected from a person between 18 and 65 years old who received the Ad26.COV2.S COVID-19 vaccine or a placebo. Specimen: peripheral blood, collected in a trial of Ad26.COV2.S vaccine versus placebo. This sequence joins TRBV18 and TRBJ1-4; no clear D. The CDR3 here is CASSPAGVNEKLFF. The CDR3 bases are TGTGCCAGCTCACCGGCTGGGGTTAATGAAAAACTGTTTTTT.